The next 26 T cell receptor beta chains were all read from a single sample in a study of cytomegalovirus exposure and HLA in healthy donors. PCR involved 60 Vbeta and 13 Jbeta primers. Libraries were prepared by immunoSEQ multiplex PCR; TCRdb keeps only in-frame clonotypes and omits some of them. The sample carries some 190,000 clones, about 80% recorded once. Sequencing used PBMCs. The receptors originated from a woman in her thirties in good health and CMV-seronegative.

The V call is TRBV5-1, the J call TRBJ2-7, with 8 bases fitting TRBD1. The CDR3 sequence is 17 residues long. The V segment lost 2 bases and the J segment 4 bases; nucleotides outside the gene matches: 14. Germline V gene lookup returns CDR1 SGHRS and CDR2 YFSETQ. CDR3 region: CASSFGQGAPQRYEQYF. DNA for the CDR3: TGCGCCAGCAGCTTCGGGCAGGGGGCCCCCCAAAGATACGAGCAGTACTTC.

The gene calls are TRBV12-5 and TRBJ2-7; the match to TRBD1 covers 7 bases. After removal of 0 bases from V and 1 base from J, the junction contained 9 bases not matched to a gene. In germline, CDR1 is LGHNT, CDR2 FRNRAP. There are 17 residues in the CDR3. CDR3 coding DNA: TGTGCTAGTGGTTTGGTAAGAGGACAGGCATATTCCTACGAGCAGTACTTC. Translated: CASGLVRGQAYSYEQYF. Complete variable domain (other parts from reference TRBV12-5 and TRBJ2-7): DARVTQTPRHKVTEMGQEVTMRCQPILGHNTVFWYRQTMMQGLELLAYFRNRAPLDDSGMPKDRFSAEMPDATLATLKIQPSEPRDSAVYFCASGLVRGQAYSYEQYFGPGTRLTVT.

The chain recombines TRBV19 with TRBJ1-2, with D tentatively TRBD1 (6 bases). Germline CDR1 and CDR2: LNHDA and SQIVND (reference sequence). The CDR3 has 13 residues. Trimming left V 5 bases short and J 4 bases short, with 11 bases between. CDR3 bases: TGTGCCAGTAGTGCCGGACAGAGCTATGGCTACACCTTC. Amino acids: CASSAGQSYGYTF.

This chain connects TRBV19 to TRBJ1-2, with 8 positions matching TRBD1. Per germline, CDR1 LNHDA and CDR2 SQIVND (reference sequence). V gave up 7 bases and J gave up 4 bases; unmatched junction bases: 14. This CDR3 spans 16 amino acids. The CDR3 DNA is TGTGCCAGTACCAAGAAGACAGGGGTCTATGGCTATGGCTACACCTTC. It codes for CASTKKTGVYGYGYTF.

V is TRBV21-1 and J is TRBJ1-1. TRBV21-1 is flagged as a pseudogene. The CDR3 has 19 amino acids. The CDR3 coding sequence is TGTGCCAGCAGCGCAACCTCAACCATCCAATCGTCCCGGGAGGCCGAAGCTTTCTTT. Protein product: CASSATSTIQSSREAEAFF.

In this sample, this clone turned up a few times. This rearrangement joins TRBV5-1 to TRBJ1-1; D is perhaps TRBD1 (5 bases). The germline V gene has CDR1 SGHRS and CDR2 YFSETQ. The CDR3 has 14 residues. The V end was cut by 4 bases, the J end by 4 bases, with 14 bases between. CDR3 bases: TGCGCCAGCAGCCTGATGACAGACGCCACTGAAGCTTTCTTT. As protein: CASSLMTDATEAFF.

J is TRBJ2-7 and V is TRBV2; TRBD1 matches at 8 bases. Germline CDR1 and CDR2: SNHLY and FYNNEI. The CDR3 runs 15 residues. V shed 8 bases and J 4 bases; nucleotides not matched to a gene: 13. In DNA form, the CDR3 reads TGTGCCAGCGGGCTCGACAGGGGCCTCGCATACGAGCAGTACTTC. Protein sequence: CASGLDRGLAYEQYF.

This rearrangement joins TRBV5-6 to TRBJ2-1; D perhaps matches TRBD2 (7 bases). Between the trimmed V and J ends, which lost 2 bases and 6 bases, there was a span of 15 bases. Germline loops: CDR1 SGHDT, CDR2 YYEEEE. This CDR3 spans 15 amino acids. Written as DNA, the CDR3 is TGTGCCAGCAGCTTCTGGGGGGGGGCCTCCAATGAGCAGTTCTTC. This encodes CASSFWGGASNEQFF.

The chain recombines TRBV19 with TRBJ1-2; D remains ambiguous. Germline V gives CDR1 LNHDA, CDR2 SQIVND (reference sequence). The CDR3 is 17 residues long. V shed 0 bases and J shed 0 bases, with 14 bases lying between them. CDR3 sequence: CASSIDLGVRANYGYTF. CDR3 sequence (DNA): TGTGCCAGTAGTATAGATCTTGGAGTTCGAGCTAACTATGGCTACACCTTC.

The chain couples TRBV21-1 to TRBJ1-1; the tabulated D call, TRBD1, remains unverified against the DNA. TRBV21-1 is a known pseudogene. The CDR3 runs to 15 residues. The CDR3 here is CASSKGKGIDTEAFF. DNA of the CDR3: TGTGCCAGCAGCAAAGGAAAGGGGATAGACACTGAAGCTTTCTTT.

The chain recombines TRBV5-5 with TRBJ1-1; maybe TRBD1 (6 bases). Germline-derived CDR1 and CDR2 are SGHKS and YYEKEE (reference sequence). The CDR3 runs 13 residues. The V and J ends lost 6 bases and 4 bases respectively, with 13 bases between them. CDR3: CASNQQGTTEAFF. CDR3 bases: TGTGCCAGCAACCAACAGGGTACCACTGAAGCTTTCTTT.

This clone has a handful of counts. V is TRBV7-8 and J is TRBJ2-7; 8 bases are a match to TRBD1. The CDR3 runs 16 residues. Losses at the gene ends were 0 bases for V and 4 bases for J; bases not matched to a gene: 8. Germline-derived CDR1 and CDR2 are SGHVS and FQNEAQ. The CDR3 DNA is TGTGCCAGCAGCTTAGCGGCAGGGGGCTTCCAATACGAGCAGTACTTC. Protein product: CASSLAAGGFQYEQYF.

This clone was observed a single time. This sequence joins TRBV6-5 and TRBJ2-7, with D tentatively TRBD1 (5 bases). The CDR3 is 12 amino acids. Trimming removed 9 bases at V and 2 bases at J, with 11 bases between. Per the germline V gene, CDR1 is MNHEY and CDR2 is SVGAGI. The CDR3 sequence is CASGTGPYEQYF. CDR3 in DNA: TGTGCCAGTGGAACAGGACCCTACGAGCAGTACTTC.

This rearrangement joins TRBV5-1 to TRBJ1-6; possibly TRBD1 for D (6 bases). The CDR3 consists of 14 residues. The germline CDR1 and CDR2 sequences are SGHRS and YFSETQ. Trimming shortened V by 3 bases and J by 7 bases, and 11 bases separated the two germline ends. CDR3 nucleotides: TGCGCCAGCAGCTCCGGGACATACAATTCACCCCTCCACTTT. Its protein product is CASSSGTYNSPLHF.

The V and J genes are TRBV10-1 and TRBJ2-1; maybe TRBD2 (5 bases). The CDR3 has 13 residues. V was pared by 5 bases and J by 2 bases, with 7 bases between. CDR1 and CDR2 (germline): WNHNN, SYGVQD (reference sequence). The CDR3 loop is CASSSGAYNEQFF. The CDR3 DNA reads TGCGCCAGCAGTTCCGGGGCCTACAATGAGCAGTTCTTC.

The chain is built from TRBV4-2 and TRBJ1-4; 8 bases map to TRBD1. Germline CDR1 and CDR2: LGHNA and YNFKEQ. The trim removed 6 bases at V and 9 bases at J, leaving 9 bases unmatched. This CDR3 is built from 14 residues. The CDR3 DNA is TGTGCCAGCAGTCCCGGGACAGGTTATAAAAAACTGTTTTTT. Translating gives CASSPGTGYKKLFF.

This rearrangement joins TRBV30 to TRBJ1-2, with D uncertain. Trimming pared 5 bases from V and 2 bases from J, leaving 18 bases between. CDR1 is GTSNPN and CDR2 is SVGIG in the germline V gene (reference sequence). The CDR3 length is 15 residues. The DNA for the CDR3 is TGTGCCTGGGGGGTAGCCGGACTAGCCAACTATGGCTACACCTTC. Protein product: CAWGVAGLANYGYTF.

V is TRBV7-8 and J is TRBJ1-2; 8 nucleotides align to TRBD1. The CDR3 consists of 17 residues. The junction had 16 bases not matched to a gene; V was cut back by 5 bases and J by 5 bases. Germline CDR1 and CDR2: SGHVS and FQNEAQ. CDR3 DNA: TGTGCCAGCAGCCAAATGGGTGGACAGGGATTGTCTTATGGCTACACCTTC. This gives the protein CASSQMGGQGLSYGYTF.

This clone has just one count. The chain couples TRBV6-1 to TRBJ2-7; TRBD1 aligns across 7 bases. V shed 6 bases, J shed 4 bases, and the junction held 9 bases outside the gene matches. Per the germline V gene, CDR1 is MNHNS and CDR2 is SASEGT. The CDR3 contains 14 residues. The CDR3: CASSLLRGLYEQYF. CDR3 DNA sequence: TGTGCCAGCAGCCTCTTAAGGGGGCTTTACGAGCAGTACTTC.

V is TRBV29-1 and J is TRBJ2-3; 8 bases are shared with TRBD1. The germline CDR1 and CDR2 sequences are SQVTM and ANQGSEA. The CDR3 totals 15 residues. J gave up 0 bases and V 7 bases, and 9 bases lay outside the gene matches. CDR3 nucleotide sequence: TGCAGCGCTTCACTCGGACAGGGAAGCACAGATACGCAGTATTTT. This codes for CSASLGQGSTDTQYF.

This clone was picked up a small number of times. DNA for the CDR3: TGCGCCAGCAGCCCCGTTATGGGCAGGCCAAAAAACCATGATGGCACTGAAGCTTTCTTT. It codes for CASSPVMGRPKNHDGTEAFF. The rearrangement links TRBV4-1 to TRBJ1-1; unclear D gene. With 4 bases removed from V and 4 bases from J, the gap between germline ends came to 31 bases. The germline V gene has CDR1 MGHRA and CDR2 YSYEKL. The CDR3 consists of 20 residues.

V is TRBV2 and J is TRBJ1-5, with D hard to call. The CDR3 has 14 amino acids. Germline loops: CDR1 SNHLY, CDR2 FYNNEI. Trimming cost V 4 bases and J 3 bases, with 10 bases left between them. DNA of the CDR3: TGTGCCAGCAGTGTCGGTAGCCTCAATCAGCCCCAGCATTTT. Encoded protein: CASSVGSLNQPQHF.

Remarks on this clone: The same CDR3 also results from other DNA sequences found in this sample. The chain has TRBV25-1 and TRBJ1-5, with 9 positions matching TRBD1. V lost 4 bases and J lost 6; bases outside the gene matches: 4. Germline lookup yields CDR1 MGHDK and CDR2 SYGVNS. CDR3 size: 14 residues. In DNA, the CDR3 is TGTGCCAGCAGTGGAACAGGGGGCTTTCAGCCCCAGCATTTT. Protein: CASSGTGGFQPQHF. The full variable domain, in which reference TRBV25-1 and TRBJ1-5 provide the parts outside the CDR3, is EADIYQTPRYLVIGTGKKITLECSQTMGHDKMYWYQQDPGMELHLIHYSYGVNSTEKGDLSSESTVSRIRTEHFPLTLESARPSHTSQYLCASSGTGGFQPQHFGDGTRLSIL.

The chain is built from TRBV19 and TRBJ2-4; the match to TRBD1 covers 10 bases. After removal of 6 bases from V and 2 bases from J, the junction contained 10 bases not matched to a gene. Germline V gene sequence: CDR1 LNHDA, CDR2 SQIVND (reference sequence). The CDR3 totals 17 residues. Here the CDR3 reads CASSQTGGMSSKNIQYF. The DNA for the CDR3 is TGTGCCAGTAGCCAGACAGGGGGCATGAGTTCCAAAAACATTCAGTACTTC.

The chain has TRBV27 and TRBJ1-1; weak D call: TRBD1 (5 bases). This CDR3 spans 16 amino acids. V lost 0 bases, J lost 4 bases, and 15 bases lay in between. Germline V gene lookup returns CDR1 MNHEY and CDR2 SMNVEV (reference sequence). The CDR3 DNA follows: TGTGCCAGCAGTTTATCCAGGGTGTCGGTGGGCACTGAAGCTTTCTTT. It yields the protein CASSLSRVSVGTEAFF.

This clone has just a few counts. This rearrangement joins TRBV19 to TRBJ2-2; the D gene is possibly TRBD2 (5 bases). The CDR3 contains 17 residues. CDR1 and CDR2 from the germline V gene are LNHDA and SQIVND (reference sequence). V lost 2 bases, J lost 1 base, and 14 bases lay in between. For the CDR3, the DNA is TGTGCCAGTAGTATAAGGAGGCCCTTGGAGAACACCGGGGAGCTGTTTTTT. It translates to CASSIRRPLENTGELFF.